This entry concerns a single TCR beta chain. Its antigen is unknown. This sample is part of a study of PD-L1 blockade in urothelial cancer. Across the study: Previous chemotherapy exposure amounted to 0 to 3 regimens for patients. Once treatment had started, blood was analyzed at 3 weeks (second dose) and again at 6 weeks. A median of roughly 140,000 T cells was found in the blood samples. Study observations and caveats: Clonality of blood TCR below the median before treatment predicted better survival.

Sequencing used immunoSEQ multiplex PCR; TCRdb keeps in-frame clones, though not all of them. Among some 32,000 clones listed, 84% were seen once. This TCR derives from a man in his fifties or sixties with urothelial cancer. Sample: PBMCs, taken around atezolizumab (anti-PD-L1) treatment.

The CDR3 DNA sequence: TGCGCCAGCAGCCAAAACAGGGGCTGGGGAAAACTGTTTTTT. Translating gives CASSQNRGWGKLFF. V usage is TRBV4-1 and J usage is TRBJ1-4, with 7 bases matching TRBD1. The J segment lost 10 bases and the V segment lost 2 bases, leaving 7 bases of the junction unmatched. The CDR3 spans 14 residues. Germline CDR1 and CDR2: MGHRA and YSYEKL.